This T cell receptor (beta chain) was profiled in a study of glioma-infiltrating T cells after dendritic cell vaccination. For the study at large: Samples are from glioblastoma patients in Phase I and II dendritic cell vaccine trials. Patients received three intradermal dendritic cell vaccine injections at biweekly intervals.

Time point defined: after dendritic cell vaccination, including at tumor progression/relapse. PBMC were collected before vaccination, two weeks after the third vaccination, and at progression. The PCR used 60 V beta and 13 J beta primers. Repertoires were generated with immunoSEQ multiplex PCR, while TCRdb's copy carries only in-frame clones and drops some. This sample has around 60,000 clones, with roughly nine tenths found just once. The sequence was obtained from a human donor with glioblastoma. This specimen consisted of blood, obtained after dendritic cell vaccination.

The CDR3 is CASSLAGGRGNTIYF. The CDR3 nucleotides are TGTGCCAGCAGCTTAGCGGGGGGAAGAGGAAACACCATATATTTT. The V gene is TRBV7-9, the J gene TRBJ1-3; weak D call: TRBD1 (5 bases). The germline V and J ends were trimmed by 0 bases and 4 bases, with 10 bases remaining between them. Germline values: CDR1 SEHNR, CDR2 FQNEAQ (reference sequence). This CDR3 has 15 amino acids.